The 20 T cell receptor beta chains below were found in one sample sequenced in a study of blood T cell repertoires in COVID-19. The data were produced by immunoSEQ multiplex PCR, yet TCRdb's version contains in-frame clones alone and is incomplete. The table lists around 400,000 clones, 89% of them singletons. Source material: peripheral blood. The receptors derive from a man in his forties or fifties with acute or convalescent COVID-19.

The J gene is TRBJ1-6, the V gene TRBV12-3 or TRBV12-4, with 7 positions matching TRBD1. The CDR3 contains 13 residues. Losses at the gene ends were 3 bases for V and 10 bases for J; bases not matched to a gene: 3. In nucleotides, the CDR3 is TGTGCCAGCAGTTTGACAGGGAACTCACCCCTCCACTTT. The encoded protein is CASSLTGNSPLHF.

V and J are TRBV4-1 and TRBJ1-1, with D hard to call. Germline assignment: CDR1 MGHRA and CDR2 YSYEKL. The CDR3 consists of 13 residues. V was cut by 10 bases and J by 1 base, with 13 bases left in between. The CDR3 protein is CATAQQPNTEAFF. DNA for the CDR3: TGCGCCACGGCACAACAGCCGAACACTGAAGCTTTCTTT.

The chain carries TRBV23-1 and TRBJ2-1; 10 bases are a match to TRBD2. TRBV23-1 counts as an open reading frame of uncertain function. The CDR3 has 16 amino acids. With V trimmed by 3 bases and J by 5 bases, 7 bases remained unmatched. CDR3 loop: CASSHARTSGNNEQFF. In DNA, the CDR3 is TGCGCCAGCAGTCACGCCCGGACTAGCGGTAACAATGAGCAGTTCTTC.

The V gene is TRBV13, the J gene TRBJ2-3; TRBD1 matches 9 bases. Trimming took 3 bases from V and 0 from J; bases not matched to a gene: 1. CDR1 and CDR2 (germline): PRHDT, FYEKMQ (reference sequence). The length of the CDR3 is 15 residues. CDR3 amino acids: CASSFGTGSTDTQYF. The CDR3 nucleotides are TGTGCCAGCAGCTTCGGGACAGGGAGCACAGATACGCAGTATTTT.

The chain carries TRBV27 and TRBJ1-2, with 7 bases fitting TRBD1. Germline-derived CDR1 and CDR2 are MNHEY and SMNVEV (reference sequence). V lost 2 bases, J lost 2 bases, and 8 bases stayed unmatched. CDR3 length equals 16 residues. The CDR3 DNA follows: TGTGCCAGCAGTTTACACTCGCAGGGGGTGAACTATGGCTACACCTTC. This codes for CASSLHSQGVNYGYTF.

This clone was observed at least ten times. The J gene is TRBJ1-4, the V gene TRBV6-5; 9 bases align to TRBD1. V lost 6 bases to trimming and J lost 12 bases; unmatched junction nucleotides: 5. The CDR3 length is 12 residues. Germline V gene lookup returns CDR1 MNHEY and CDR2 SVGAGI. CDR3 sequence: CASRGQGSQLFF. In DNA, the CDR3 is TGTGCCAGCAGGGGACAGGGCTCCCAACTGTTTTTT.

The chain employs TRBV4-3 and TRBJ1-1, with 9 nucleotides matching TRBD1. This CDR3 comprises 15 residues. Per germline, CDR1 LGHNA and CDR2 YSLEER. The junction had 5 bases not matched to a gene; V was cut back by 0 bases and J by 6 bases. The CDR3 is CASSQDGTGLSEAFF. DNA for the CDR3: TGCGCCAGCAGCCAAGATGGGACAGGGTTATCTGAAGCTTTCTTT.

The gene calls are TRBV10-3 and TRBJ1-6; the match to TRBD1 covers 7 bases. Trimming removed 5 bases from V and 6 bases from J; junction bases left unmatched: 4. The germline CDR1 and CDR2 sequences are ENHRY and SYGVKD. The CDR3 sequence is 14 residues long. DNA for the CDR3: TGTGCCATCAGTACAGGGGCGGGTAATTCACCCCTCCACTTT. Amino acids: CAISTGAGNSPLHF.

The V call is TRBV6-2 or TRBV6-3, the J call TRBJ1-2; no definite D call. Germline CDR1 MNHEY, CDR2 SVGEGT. The CDR3 is made up of 16 amino acids. Trimming left V 2 bases short and J 2 bases short, with 15 bases between. CDR3 bases: TGTGCCAGCAGTTACGGGCCTGTACAGCTAAACTATGGCTACACCTTC. Translation gives CASSYGPVQLNYGYTF.

The rearrangement joins TRBV28 to TRBJ1-4; 9 bases are shared with TRBD1. Germline V gene data show CDR1 as MDHEN and CDR2 as SYDVKM. The CDR3 length is 14 residues. The junction had 4 bases not matched to a gene; V was cut back by 6 bases and J by 5 bases. The CDR3 region is CASRRTGGNEKLFF. The CDR3 nucleotides are TGTGCCAGCAGGCGTACAGGGGGCAATGAAAAACTGTTTTTT.

This chain uses TRBV6-5 with TRBJ2-1; no firm D call. CDR3 length: 15 residues. V was cut by 0 bases and J by 1 base, with 7 bases left in between. In germline, CDR1 is MNHEY, CDR2 SVGAGI. The CDR3 DNA reads TGTGCCAGCAGTTACTCTAGTGATTCCTACAATGAGCAGTTCTTC. It is translated as CASSYSSDSYNEQFF.

About this clone itself: The junction does not match germline at one end; this may be a read error. J is TRBJ2-3 and V is TRBV6-5; D unclear. The CDR3 sequence is 13 residues long. Germline CDR1 reads MNHEY; CDR2 reads SVGAGI. In DNA, the CDR3 is TGTGCCAGCAGGTACTTCGAGGCAGATACGCAGTATTTT. This sequence encodes CASRYFEADTQYF.

In this sample, this clone turned up once. J is TRBJ2-1 and V is TRBV3-1 (or the pseudogene TRBV3-2); D may be TRBD1 (6 bases). Per germline, CDR1 LGHDT and CDR2 YNNKEL (reference sequence). V lost 3 bases, J lost 4 bases, and 19 bases lay in between. The CDR3 runs to 17 residues. The CDR3 region is CASSHNNRVFSYNEQFF. As DNA, the CDR3 is TGTGCCAGCAGCCACAATAACAGGGTTTTTTCATACAATGAGCAGTTCTTC.

V usage is TRBV9 and J usage is TRBJ2-7; 7 bases fit TRBD2. This CDR3 is 14 amino acids long. CDR1 and CDR2 from the germline V gene are SGDLS and YYNGEE. V dropped 2 bases and J dropped 2; count of bases not matched to a gene: 4. The DNA of the CDR3 is TGTGCCAGCAGCGTGGCTAGCGGAACCTACGAGCAGTACTTC. Its protein is CASSVASGTYEQYF.

V usage is TRBV6-6 and J usage is TRBJ1-4, with 12 positions matching TRBD1. From germline, CDR1 is MNHNY and CDR2 SVGAGI (reference sequence). This CDR3 region has 14 residues. Trimming at V came to 4 bases and at J to 7 bases, leaving 1 base not matched to a gene. CDR3 loop: CASSWDRGREKLFF. In nucleotides, the CDR3 is TGTGCCAGCAGTTGGGACAGGGGGCGTGAAAAACTGTTTTTT.

The chain uses TRBV7-9 and TRBJ2-3; D is unresolved. CDR1 and CDR2 from the germline V gene are SEHNR and FQNEAQ (reference sequence). V dropped 2 bases and J dropped 2 bases, with 8 bases sitting between them. This CDR3 comprises 14 residues. The chain's CDR3 is CASSLWRNTDTQYF. CDR3 DNA sequence: TGTGCCAGCAGCTTATGGCGGAACACAGATACGCAGTATTTT.

The chain recombines TRBV19 with TRBJ1-1, with 8 nucleotides matching TRBD1. This CDR3 is 14 amino acids long. Germline CDR1 LNHDA, CDR2 SQIVND (reference sequence). V gave up 2 bases and J gave up 5 bases; unmatched junction bases: 4. The CDR3 DNA reads TGTGCCAGTAGTATACAGGGGGCGAAGACTGAAGCTTTCTTT. Amino acid sequence: CASSIQGAKTEAFF.

The V and J genes are TRBV28 and TRBJ2-6, with unresolved D. The CDR3 contains 14 residues. Per the germline V gene, CDR1 is MDHEN and CDR2 is SYDVKM. V lost 7 bases to trimming and J lost 0 bases, with 7 bases between them. The DNA for the CDR3 is TGTGCCAGCACCTTGAGCTCTGGGGCCAACGTCCTGACTTTC. Protein: CASTLSSGANVLTF.

The rearrangement links TRBV5-6 to TRBJ2-5, with TRBD1 matching over 7 bases. Germline V gene lookup returns CDR1 SGHDT and CDR2 YYEEEE. After removal of 5 bases from V and 4 bases from J, the junction contained 8 bases not matched to a gene. This CDR3 has 14 amino acids. The CDR3 sequence: CASRKTGFGETQYF. The DNA of the CDR3 is TGTGCCAGCAGGAAGACAGGGTTTGGAGAGACCCAGTACTTC.

J is TRBJ2-3 and V is TRBV5-6; TRBD1 matches at 8 bases. J lost 4 bases, V lost 3 bases, and 4 bases had no gene match. The germline V gene encodes CDR1 SGHDT and CDR2 YYEEEE. This CDR3 is 14 amino acids long. CDR3 loop: CASSSRGRPDTQYF. CDR3 DNA: TGTGCCAGCAGCTCCAGGGGGCGCCCAGATACGCAGTATTTT.